These T cell receptor beta chains were read from a single sample in a study of T cell responses to AZD1222 COVID-19 vaccine. Assay: immunoSEQ multiplex PCR; the TCRdb copy retains only in-frame clones and omits some. The sample includes approximately 140,000 clones, roughly 92% of them seen just once. This specimen was peripheral blood, taken 28 days after the second AZD1222 dose. The receptor source for this set is an adult who received the AZD1222 COVID-19 vaccine. Each CDR3 is given with its conserved first and last residue. A D gene is named only where the DNA matches it firmly. The size field is filled for only some rows; it gives once, few, many or a size class.

CDR3 DNA: TGCGCCAGCAGCTTGGGGGCCAAACAGGGGGCGCGATCTGAAGCTTTCTTT
CDR3 protein: CASSLGAKQGARSEAFF
V gene: TRBV5-1
clone size: -
J gene: TRBJ1-1
D gene: TRBD1

CDR3 DNA: TGTGCCAGCAGTGAACGGGAAGCTTTCTTT
CDR3 protein: CASSEREAFF
V gene: TRBV6-1
clone size: -
J gene: TRBJ1-1
D gene: -

CDR3 DNA: TGCGCCAGCAGTCCCGGGACAGGGGGCTTCAATGAGCAGTTCTTC
CDR3 protein: CASSPGTGGFNEQFF
V gene: TRBV5-1
clone size: -
J gene: TRBJ2-1
D gene: TRBD1

CDR3 DNA: TGCGCCAGCAGCTCCGAGCCGTCGGGAGGCACTGAAGCTTTCTTT
CDR3 protein: CASSSEPSGGTEAFF
V gene: TRBV5-1
clone size: -
J gene: TRBJ1-1
D gene: -

CDR3 DNA: TGCGCCAGCAGCTTGGCACAGTCCTTCGACGAGCAGTACTTC
CDR3 protein: CASSLAQSFDEQYF
V gene: TRBV5-1
clone size: once
J gene: TRBJ2-7
D gene: -

CDR3 DNA: TGCGCCAGCAGCCAAGATTCGACTACCATTTACGAGCAGTACTTC
CDR3 protein: CASSQDSTTIYEQYF
V gene: TRBV4-3
clone size: -
J gene: TRBJ2-7
D gene: -

CDR3 DNA: TGTGCCAGTAGCTCCGGACAGGCATCAAAAGGGGAGCTGTTTTTT
CDR3 protein: CASSSGQASKGELFF
V gene: TRBV19
clone size: -
J gene: TRBJ2-2
D gene: TRBD1

CDR3 DNA: TGTGCCAGCAGCTTAGGGGGCCAACAGCCCCAGCATTTT
CDR3 protein: CASSLGGQQPQHF
V gene: TRBV7-9
clone size: -
J gene: TRBJ1-5
D gene: -

CDR3 DNA: TGTGCCAGTAGTACAGACCCATCTTCCGACGAGCAGTACTTC
CDR3 protein: CASSTDPSSDEQYF
V gene: TRBV19
clone size: -
J gene: TRBJ2-7
D gene: -

CDR3 DNA: TGTGCCAGCAGCTTAGGACAGCAGCCCCAGCATTTT
CDR3 protein: CASSLGQQPQHF
V gene: TRBV7-9
clone size: -
J gene: TRBJ1-5
D gene: -

CDR3 DNA: TGTGCCAGCAGCCCCCAATTACAGGGTGAAGCTTTCTTT
CDR3 protein: CASSPQLQGEAFF
V gene: TRBV11-2
clone size: -
J gene: TRBJ1-1
D gene: -

CDR3 DNA: TGTGCCAGCAGCCCGACGGCAGGGAACACTGAAGCTTTCTTT
CDR3 protein: CASSPTAGNTEAFF
V gene: TRBV9
clone size: -
J gene: TRBJ1-1
D gene: -

CDR3 DNA: TGTGCCAGTACACCACGGGTGATCACTGAAGCTTTCTTT
CDR3 protein: CASTPRVITEAFF
V gene: TRBV19
clone size: -
J gene: TRBJ1-1
D gene: -

CDR3 DNA: TGTGCCACCAGTGATCCCAGGGGGGGGACACGATATACGCAGTATTTT
CDR3 protein: CATSDPRGGTRYTQYF
V gene: TRBV24-1
clone size: -
J gene: TRBJ2-3
D gene: -

CDR3 DNA: TGTGCCAGCAGGCCCCGACAGGGACACACTGAAGCTTTCTTT
CDR3 protein: CASRPRQGHTEAFF
V gene: TRBV27
clone size: once
J gene: TRBJ1-1
D gene: TRBD1

CDR3 DNA: TGTGCCAGCAGCCTTTATGCGAGCACTGAAGCTTTCTTT
CDR3 protein: CASSLYASTEAFF
V gene: TRBV11-1
clone size: -
J gene: TRBJ1-1
D gene: -

CDR3 DNA: TGTGCCAGTATGAAGGGGTACCAGCCCCAGCATTTT
CDR3 protein: CASMKGYQPQHF
V gene: TRBV19
clone size: -
J gene: TRBJ1-5
D gene: -

CDR3 DNA: TGTGCCAGCAGCCTCTGGACAGGGTCGGACCCTAACGAGCAGTACTTC
CDR3 protein: CASSLWTGSDPNEQYF
V gene: TRBV5-6
clone size: -
J gene: TRBJ2-7
D gene: TRBD1

CDR3 DNA: TGTGCCAGCAGCCCTACTAGCGGGAGACAAGAGACCCAGTACTTC
CDR3 protein: CASSPTSGRQETQYF
V gene: TRBV4-2
clone size: -
J gene: TRBJ2-5
D gene: TRBD2

CDR3 DNA: TGTGCCAGCAGCCAACTTCGAGCGGGAGTAGACACCGGGGAGCTGTTTTTT
CDR3 protein: CASSQLRAGVDTGELFF
V gene: TRBV7-9
clone size: -
J gene: TRBJ2-2
D gene: TRBD2

CDR3 DNA: TGCAGCGTTAGTAGGGGCGAAGGGTCTTTCTTT
CDR3 protein: CSVSRGEGSFF
V gene: TRBV29-1
clone size: -
J gene: TRBJ1-1
D gene: -

CDR3 DNA: TGTGCCAGCAGTCCGCAGGGGGACACCTACCTCAATCAGCCCCAGCATTTT
CDR3 protein: CASSPQGDTYLNQPQHF
V gene: TRBV28
clone size: -
J gene: TRBJ1-5
D gene: TRBD1

CDR3 DNA: TGTGCCAGCTCACCCTCGAGGAACTCTGGAAACACCATATATTTT
CDR3 protein: CASSPSRNSGNTIYF
V gene: TRBV18
clone size: -
J gene: TRBJ1-3
D gene: -

CDR3 DNA: TGTGCCAGCAGTTACGGGGATTTTAGCAATCAGCCCCAGCATTTT
CDR3 protein: CASSYGDFSNQPQHF
V gene: TRBV6-6
clone size: -
J gene: TRBJ1-5
D gene: -